This TCR beta chain was captured in a study of blood T cell repertoires in COVID-19. Looking at the study overall: The origin of the acute and convalescent COVID-19 samples was the United States, Italy and Spain.

The CDR3 totals 17 residues. Authors' data handling: Amplifying reference gene primers gave estimates of nucleated cell counts. Repertoires were generated with immunoSEQ multiplex PCR, while TCRdb's copy carries only in-frame clones and drops some. From that table come the V and J calls and clone size; the DNA was used to work out D and trimming. This repertoire shows some 300,000 clones, 90% found once; its top ten account for roughly 6.3%. In Seattle, patients joined the study during active infection and were tracked longitudinally. This TCR was sampled from a woman aged 45-65 years with COVID-19, enrolled during active disease. This chain joins TRBV21-1 and TRBJ2-4; the table's D call, TRBD1, has no DNA check behind it. TRBV21-1 is flagged as a pseudogene. Sample: peripheral blood. In DNA, the CDR3 is TGTGCCAGCAGCAAAGGGGACAGCCTATTGATTGAAAACATTCAGTACTTC. Translating gives CASSKGDSLLIENIQYF.